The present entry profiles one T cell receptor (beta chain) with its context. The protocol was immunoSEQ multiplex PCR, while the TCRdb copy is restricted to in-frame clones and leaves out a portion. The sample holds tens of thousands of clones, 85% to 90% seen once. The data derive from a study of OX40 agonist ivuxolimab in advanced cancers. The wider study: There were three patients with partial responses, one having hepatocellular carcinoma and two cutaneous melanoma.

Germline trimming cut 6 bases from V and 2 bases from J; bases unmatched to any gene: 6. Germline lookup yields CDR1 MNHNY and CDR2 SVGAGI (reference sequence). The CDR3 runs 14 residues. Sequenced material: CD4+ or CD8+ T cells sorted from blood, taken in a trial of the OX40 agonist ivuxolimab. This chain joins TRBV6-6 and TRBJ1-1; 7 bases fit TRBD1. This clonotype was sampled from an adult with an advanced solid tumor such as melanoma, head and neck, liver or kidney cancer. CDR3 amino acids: CASRATGQNTEAFF. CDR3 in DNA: TGTGCCAGCAGAGCGACAGGGCAAAACACTGAAGCTTTCTTT.